The present T cell receptor (beta chain) was sequenced within a study of T cell responses to AZD1222 COVID-19 vaccine. Sequencing used immunoSEQ multiplex PCR; TCRdb keeps in-frame clones, though not all of them. The sample consists of about 88,000 clones, about nine tenths of them appearing once. Trimming stripped 5 bases from V and 10 bases from J, with 18 bases between. The CDR3 has 15 residues. Looked up from germline, CDR1 is MDHEN and CDR2 is SYDVKM. The rearrangement links TRBV28 to TRBJ1-6; no clear D gene. This specimen was peripheral blood, taken 28 days after the second AZD1222 dose. This TCR was sampled from an adult who received the AZD1222 COVID-19 vaccine. The CDR3 DNA reads TGTGCCAGCAGTCCCCCCCCTGGACTTTTATCACCCCTCCACTTT. This sequence encodes CASSPPPGLLSPLHF.